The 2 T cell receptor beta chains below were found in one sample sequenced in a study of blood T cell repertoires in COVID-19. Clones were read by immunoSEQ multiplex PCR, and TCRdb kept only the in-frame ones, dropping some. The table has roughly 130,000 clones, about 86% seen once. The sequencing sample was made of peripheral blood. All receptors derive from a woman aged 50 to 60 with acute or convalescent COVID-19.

The CDR3 loop reads CASALTGTGNEQYF. The DNA of the CDR3 is TGTGCTAGTGCGCTGACCGGGACAGGGAACGAGCAGTACTTC. This sequence joins TRBV12-5 and TRBJ2-7, with 9 bases fitting TRBD1. The length of the CDR3 is 14 residues. Germline V gene lookup returns CDR1 LGHNT and CDR2 FRNRAP. The ends lost 7 bases at V and 5 bases at J; junction bases unmatched: 9.

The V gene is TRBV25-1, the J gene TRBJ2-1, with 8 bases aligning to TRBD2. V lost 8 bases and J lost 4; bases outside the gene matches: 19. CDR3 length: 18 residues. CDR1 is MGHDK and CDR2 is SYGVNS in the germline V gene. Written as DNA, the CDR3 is TGTGCCAGCCACCCGGGGGGGGCGGGGGGCCTCTTTTACAATGAGCAGTTCTTC. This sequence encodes CASHPGGAGGLFYNEQFF.